Shown below are 13 T cell receptor beta chains from a single sample sequenced in a study of T-cell memory formation after mild COVID-19. TCRdb recomputed calls from the 5' RACE reads with MiXCR, one row per CDR3 protein. The table records around 390,000 distinct CDR3 sequences, about a sixth of them present only once. Input material: PBMCs or a T cell subset sorted from them (not recorded which). The receptors were gathered from a man younger than 30 who had mild COVID-19 (a few samples of this study predate the infection). Cell type and time point are not known.

Many counts were recorded for this clonotype. The chain employs TRBV3-2 and TRBJ1-5. TRBV3-2 represents a pseudogene. The CDR3 loop spans 12 amino acids. Here the CDR3 DNA reads TGTGCCAGCAGCCAAGACAATCAGCCCCAGCATTTT. It is translated as CASSQDNQPQHF.

This clonotype occurred a few times. The J gene is TRBJ2-1, the V gene TRBV6-2 or TRBV6-3; 8 bases are shared with TRBD2. Germline V gene lookup returns CDR1 MNHEY and CDR2 SVGEGT. Trimming removed 3 bases from V and 4 bases from J; junction bases left unmatched: 5. The CDR3 consists of 15 residues. For the CDR3, the DNA is TGTGCCAGCAGTTATTCTAGCGGGTTATACAATGAGCAGTTCTTC. Translated, it gives CASSYSSGLYNEQFF.

This clonotype was picked up a small number of times. The chain is built from TRBV5-1 and TRBJ2-7, with 11 bases that match TRBD1. V dropped 3 bases and J dropped 2; count of bases not matched to a gene: 1. CDR1 SGHRS and CDR2 YFSETQ come from the germline V gene. The CDR3 has 14 residues. The CDR3 coding sequence is TGCGCCAGCAGCTGGACAGGGGGCCCCTACGAGCAGTACTTC. Translating it yields CASSWTGGPYEQYF.

This clonotype has ten or more counts. V and J are TRBV7-2 and TRBJ2-2; unclear D gene. Germline lookup yields CDR1 SGHTA and CDR2 FQGNSA. CDR3 length equals 13 residues. Trimming pared 5 bases from V and 6 bases from J, leaving 10 bases between. The CDR3 nucleotides read TGTGCCAGCAGCCAAATAGTATCCGGGGAGCTGTTTTTT. It codes for CASSQIVSGELFF.

This clonotype was counted at least ten times. The chain carries TRBV12-3 or TRBV12-4 and TRBJ2-7; a possible D gene is TRBD2 (6 bases). The CDR3 is made up of 14 amino acids. The germline V and J ends were trimmed by 6 bases and 9 bases, with 21 bases remaining between them. The chain's CDR3 is CASSLRTRDSRQYF. The CDR3 DNA follows: TGTGCCAGCAGCCTACGAACCCGGGACTCCCGGCAGTACTTC.

The chain links TRBV20-1 to TRBJ2-3; 9 nucleotides line up with TRBD1. The CDR3 contains 12 residues. Germline CDR1 and CDR2: DFQATT and SNEGSKA (reference sequence). With V trimmed by 7 bases and J by 5 bases, 4 bases remained unmatched. As DNA, the CDR3 is TGCAGTGTAAGGGACAGGGTAGATACGCAGTATTTT. This gives the protein CSVRDRVDTQYF.

The chain couples TRBV5-1 to TRBJ2-1; 7 positions match TRBD2. Germline loops: CDR1 SGHRS, CDR2 YFSETQ. The CDR3 covers 15 residues. V lost 4 bases to trimming and J lost 3 bases; unmatched junction nucleotides: 7. CDR3 bases: TGCGCCAGCAGCCCTAGCACGGGGGGCTACAATGAGCAGTTCTTC. This translates into CASSPSTGGYNEQFF.

The chain couples TRBV7-9 to TRBJ2-3; 8 bases are shared with TRBD2. The ends lost 1 base at V and 2 bases at J; junction bases unmatched: 2. CDR1 and CDR2 from the germline V gene are SEHNR and FQNEAQ (reference sequence). The CDR3 totals 15 residues. DNA for the CDR3: TGTGCCAGCAGCTTAGGCGGGGGGTTCACAGATACGCAGTATTTT. It yields the protein CASSLGGGFTDTQYF.

This clonotype was seen at least ten times. The genes are TRBV7-9 and TRBJ2-2; D not certain. The CDR3 runs 14 residues. V lost 5 bases to trimming and J lost 1 base, with 8 bases between them. Germline-derived CDR1 and CDR2 are SEHNR and FQNEAQ (reference sequence). CDR3 bases: TGTGCCAGCAGCACCCCAGGGAACACCGGGGAGCTGTTTTTT. It codes for CASSTPGNTGELFF.

This clonotype was detected only a few times. The CDR3, as DNA: TGTGCCAGCAGCCAAAGGGTCATACTAGCGGGGGGCCAAGAGACCCAGTACTTC. This gives the protein CASSQRVILAGGQETQYF. The chain carries TRBV4-2 and TRBJ2-5, with 12 nucleotides matching TRBD2. The V segment lost 2 bases and the J segment 1 base; nucleotides outside the gene matches: 8. From germline, CDR1 is LGHNA and CDR2 YNFKEQ. The CDR3 loop spans 18 amino acids.

This clonotype occurred a few times. This CDR3 reads CASSYSLALSSYEQYF. The CDR3 region has the DNA TGTGCCAGCAGTTACTCGTTGGCGTTGAGCTCCTACGAGCAGTACTTC. The rearrangement joins TRBV6-5 to TRBJ2-7; D not resolved. The CDR3 has 16 amino acids. Germline CDR1 and CDR2: MNHEY and SVGAGI. V shed 0 bases and J shed 0 bases, with 12 bases lying between them.

This clonotype was detected ten times or more. The genes are TRBV5-6 and TRBJ1-1, with D unresolved. CDR3 length: 14 amino acids. Germline V gives CDR1 SGHDT, CDR2 YYEEEE. Trimming removed 4 bases from V and 1 base from J, with 11 bases in between. The CDR3 region is CASSPDLSNTEAFF. In DNA, the CDR3 is TGTGCCAGCAGCCCCGACTTATCGAACACTGAAGCTTTCTTT.

This clonotype was counted a few times. The gene calls are TRBV4-3 and TRBJ2-7; 9 bases line up with TRBD1. The CDR3 is made up of 17 amino acids. CDR1 and CDR2 from the germline V gene are LGHNA and YSLEER. Unmatched junction bases numbered 11, after V lost 0 bases and J lost 5 bases. The CDR3 sequence: CASSQEGRTGDMDEQYF. For the CDR3, the DNA is TGCGCCAGCAGCCAAGAAGGGCGGACAGGGGATATGGACGAGCAGTACTTC.